These T cell receptor beta chains were read from a single sample in a study of T cells after posttransplantation cyclophosphamide. Only in-frame clones appear in the TCRdb table, and some are missing; sequencing was by immunoSEQ multiplex PCR. The sample shows about 52,000 clones, 90% to 95% of them seen only once. The sequenced material came from PBMCs. The receptors shown here come from a woman in her 30s in good health and a related stem cell transplant donor. The CDR3 runs from the conserved cysteine through the conserved F or W. D genes are given only for firm matches. A row's size may be missing; if present it is once, few, many or a size class.

clone_size: NA
d_call: NA
j_call: TRBJ2-5
v_call: TRBV7-2
cdr3_aa: CASSLDTGRETQYF
cdr3_nt: TGTGCCAGCAGCTTAGACACGGGTCGAGAGACCCAGTACTTC

clone_size: NA
d_call: NA
j_call: TRBJ1-1
v_call: TRBV14
cdr3_aa: CASGELNTEAFF
cdr3_nt: TGTGCCAGCGGAGAATTGAACACTGAAGCTTTCTTT

clone_size: NA
d_call: NA
j_call: TRBJ1-6
v_call: TRBV6-6
cdr3_aa: CASSFQEVQSPLHF
cdr3_nt: TGTGCCAGCAGCTTCCAGGAAGTCCAATCACCCCTCCACTTT

clone_size: NA
d_call: NA
j_call: TRBJ1-5
v_call: TRBV19
cdr3_aa: CASSTGQPSNQPQHF
cdr3_nt: TGTGCCAGTAGTACCGGACAGCCTAGCAATCAGCCCCAGCATTTT

clone_size: NA
d_call: TRBD2
j_call: TRBJ2-1
v_call: TRBV11-3
cdr3_aa: CASSLTGLAGNEQFF
cdr3_nt: TGTGCCAGCAGCTTAACGGGACTAGCGGGCAATGAGCAGTTCTTC

clone_size: NA
d_call: NA
j_call: TRBJ1-1
v_call: TRBV6-6
cdr3_aa: CASSSDRINTEAFF
cdr3_nt: TGTGCCAGCAGTTCAGACAGGATAAACACTGAAGCTTTCTTT

clone_size: NA
d_call: NA
j_call: TRBJ2-5
v_call: TRBV4-1
cdr3_aa: CASSPGVAQETQYF
cdr3_nt: TGCGCCAGCAGCCCGGGAGTCGCTCAAGAGACCCAGTACTTC

clone_size: NA
d_call: TRBD1
j_call: TRBJ1-3
v_call: TRBV7-2
cdr3_aa: CASSLTGGGSGNTIYF
cdr3_nt: TGTGCCAGCAGCTTGACAGGGGGCGGTTCTGGAAACACCATATATTTT

clone_size: NA
d_call: TRBD1
j_call: TRBJ1-2
v_call: TRBV6-6
cdr3_aa: CASSYSAGQRDGYTF
cdr3_nt: TGTGCCAGCAGTTACTCGGCGGGACAGAGAGATGGCTACACCTTC

clone_size: NA
d_call: NA
j_call: TRBJ2-7
v_call: TRBV27
cdr3_aa: CASSPSEARGYEQYF
cdr3_nt: TGTGCCAGCAGTCCCTCGGAGGCACGGGGCTACGAGCAGTACTTC

clone_size: NA
d_call: TRBD1
j_call: TRBJ2-1
v_call: TRBV25-1
cdr3_aa: CASSEYGETGEQFF
cdr3_nt: TGTGCCAGCAGTGAATACGGAGAGACAGGGGAGCAGTTCTTC

clone_size: NA
d_call: NA
j_call: TRBJ2-1
v_call: TRBV29-1
cdr3_aa: CSASTRLTNNEQFF
cdr3_nt: TGCAGCGCCTCGACTAGACTGACCAACAATGAGCAGTTCTTC

clone_size: once
d_call: TRBD1
j_call: TRBJ2-1
v_call: TRBV4-3
cdr3_aa: CASSQGQGALNEQFF
cdr3_nt: TGCGCCAGCAGCCAAGGACAGGGGGCGTTGAATGAGCAGTTCTTC

clone_size: NA
d_call: TRBD1
j_call: TRBJ1-1
v_call: TRBV5-1
cdr3_aa: CASSLAAGGTEAFF
cdr3_nt: TGCGCCAGCAGCTTGGCCGCAGGGGGCACTGAAGCTTTCTTT

clone_size: NA
d_call: TRBD1
j_call: TRBJ1-3
v_call: TRBV5-1
cdr3_aa: CASSPGTGAGNTIYF
cdr3_nt: TGCGCCAGCAGCCCGGGGACAGGGGCTGGAAACACCATATATTTT

clone_size: NA
d_call: NA
j_call: TRBJ2-5
v_call: TRBV9
cdr3_aa: CASSSGETQYF
cdr3_nt: TGTGCCAGCAGCAGCGGGGAGACCCAGTACTTC

clone_size: NA
d_call: NA
j_call: TRBJ2-5
v_call: TRBV7-8
cdr3_aa: CASSLDLTVQETQYF
cdr3_nt: TGTGCCAGCAGCTTAGACTTAACCGTCCAAGAGACCCAGTACTTC

clone_size: NA
d_call: TRBD2
j_call: TRBJ2-3
v_call: TRBV7-2
cdr3_aa: CASSVIVASGGRGTQYF
cdr3_nt: TGTGCCAGCAGCGTAATAGTCGCTAGCGGGGGGCGGGGTACGCAGTATTTT

clone_size: NA
d_call: NA
j_call: TRBJ2-5
v_call: TRBV7-2
cdr3_aa: CASSFAGTNWETQYF
cdr3_nt: TGTGCCAGCAGCTTTGCAGGAACAAACTGGGAGACCCAGTACTTC

clone_size: NA
d_call: NA
j_call: TRBJ1-6
v_call: TRBV4-3
cdr3_aa: CASSPREIISYNSPLHF
cdr3_nt: TGCGCCAGCAGCCCTCGGGAGATTATATCCTATAATTCACCCCTCCACTTT

clone_size: NA
d_call: NA
j_call: TRBJ2-1
v_call: TRBV7-5
cdr3_aa: CARSGDRAHEQFF
cdr3_nt: TGTGCCAGAAGCGGTGACAGGGCTCATGAGCAGTTCTTC

clone_size: NA
d_call: TRBD2
j_call: TRBJ2-1
v_call: TRBV4-2
cdr3_aa: CASSPRGTSGGLSYNEQFF
cdr3_nt: TGTGCCAGCAGCCCGAGGGGGACTAGCGGGGGGCTATCCTACAATGAGCAGTTCTTC

clone_size: NA
d_call: TRBD1
j_call: TRBJ2-1
v_call: TRBV19
cdr3_aa: CASSRRDRETYNEQFF
cdr3_nt: TGTGCCAGTAGTAGACGGGACAGGGAGACCTACAATGAGCAGTTCTTC

clone_size: NA
d_call: NA
j_call: TRBJ1-1
v_call: TRBV5-5
cdr3_aa: CASSASVIGLEAFF
cdr3_nt: TGTGCCAGCAGCGCTAGTGTTATAGGCCTTGAAGCTTTCTTT

clone_size: NA
d_call: NA
j_call: TRBJ1-1
v_call: TRBV6-1
cdr3_aa: CASSESGGSTEAFF
cdr3_nt: TGTGCCAGCAGTGAAAGTGGGGGGAGCACTGAAGCTTTCTTT